Listed here are 26 T cell receptor beta chains from one sample, sequenced in a study of T cells expressing NK-cell markers (dated by TCRdb to 2018 to 2021). The library was made by 5' RACE. TCRdb lists the instrument as Illumina HiSeq 2000. The reads, reprocessed by TCRdb, yield one row per CDR3 protein sequence and no DNA. The record for this sample contains around 380,000 distinct CDR3 sequences. Clones ranked in the top ten supply about 10% of the sample. Sequencing was done on a sample of blood T cells: a sorted CD56 or NKG2C T cell subset, CD4+ or CD8+ T cells, or bulk PBMC T cells (not recorded which). The source is a woman aged 45 to 65 in good health. Donor details come from another sample of the same person, matched by shared clones.

V gene TRBV18 combines with J gene TRBJ2-2. Germline CDR1 and CDR2: KGHSH and LQKENI. This CDR3 spans 14 amino acids. The CDR3 sequence: CASSPKKNTGELFF.

This chain uses TRBV6-5 with TRBJ2-7; TCRdb lists TRBD2, though no DNA is available to test this call. From germline, CDR1 is MNHEY and CDR2 SVGAGI. This CDR3 is 14 amino acids long. This chain's CDR3 is CASTSAGGGNEQYF.

The rearrangement uses TRBV3-1 and TRBJ2-4. Germline values: CDR1 LGHDT, CDR2 YNNKEL (reference sequence). The length of the CDR3 is 13 residues. CDR3 protein: CASSQRGQNIQYF.

The chain has TRBV7-2 and TRBJ1-3; TCRdb lists TRBD1, though no DNA is available to test this call. The length of the CDR3 is 12 residues. Looked up from germline, CDR1 is SGHTA and CDR2 is FQGNSA. CDR3 sequence reads: CASEGDGNTIYF.

The J gene is TRBJ1-3, the V gene TRBV18. CDR3 length: 13 residues. CDR1 and CDR2 from the germline V gene are KGHSH and LQKENI. The CDR3 spells CASSLQVVDTIYF.

This chain uses TRBV28 with TRBJ2-1; as DNA is missing, the TRBD1 call by TCRdb cannot be tested. This CDR3 contains 14 residues. The germline V gene encodes CDR1 MDHEN and CDR2 SYDVKM. The CDR3 here is CASRGTRGPNEQFF.

The J gene is TRBJ2-4, the V gene TRBV6-6; absent DNA, TCRdb's TRBD1 call cannot be checked. Germline CDR1 and CDR2: MNHNY and SVGAGI (reference sequence). This CDR3 has 13 amino acids. The chain's CDR3 is CAGSGTAKNIQYF.

The V call is TRBV7-9, the J call TRBJ2-1; the TRBD2 assignment by TCRdb is unverifiable without DNA. Germline values: CDR1 SEHNR, CDR2 FQNEAQ (reference sequence). The CDR3 has 13 residues. The CDR3 is CASKAGVDGEQFF.

The V and J genes are TRBV5-1 and TRBJ2-1; as DNA is missing, the TRBD2 call by TCRdb cannot be tested. Germline V gene sequence: CDR1 SGHRS, CDR2 YFSETQ. This CDR3 region has 14 residues. CDR3 sequence: CASSPLGRGAEQFF.

The chain has TRBV5-1 and TRBJ1-1; TCRdb proposes TRBD1, but this gene call is untestable without DNA. Germline V gene sequence: CDR1 SGHRS, CDR2 YFSETQ. There are 16 residues in the CDR3. CDR3 protein: CASSSTQGALRTEAFF.

The chain links TRBV7-2 to TRBJ2-2; TCRdb gives TRBD1 as the D gene, but with no DNA this cannot be confirmed. CDR3 length equals 17 residues. Germline V lookup: CDR1 SGHTA, CDR2 FQGNSA. The CDR3 loop is CASSPRTGGPNTGELFF.

The chain couples TRBV12-3 or TRBV12-4 to TRBJ1-2; TCRdb gives TRBD1 as the D gene, but with no DNA this cannot be confirmed. The CDR3 totals 14 residues. Here the CDR3 reads CASSLVTGGHGYTF.

This chain joins TRBV21-1 and TRBJ1-2; TCRdb's assignment of TRBD1 cannot be checked, as there is no DNA. TRBV21-1 is an annotated pseudogene. This CDR3 spans 17 amino acids. CDR3 residues: CASSKARLQGVTYGYTF.

The CDR3 sequence is CASGFQAGEISGELFF. The V and J genes are TRBV12-5 and TRBJ2-2; TCRdb outputs TRBD2, but without DNA this stays unchecked. Germline V gene sequence: CDR1 LGHNT, CDR2 FRNRAP. The CDR3 totals 16 residues.

This chain connects TRBV5-1 to TRBJ2-1; no DNA is available, so the TRBD2 call from TCRdb remains unchecked. Germline values: CDR1 SGHRS, CDR2 YFSETQ. The CDR3 is 15 amino acids. CDR3 sequence reads: CASSLGLESGGEQFF.

The chain links TRBV5-1 to TRBJ2-5; TCRdb returns TRBD1, unconfirmable since there is no DNA. CDR1 and CDR2 from the germline V gene are SGHRS and YFSETQ. The CDR3 length is 15 residues. The CDR3 here is CASGQGGSASETQYF.

The chain is built from TRBV3-1 and TRBJ2-1; TCRdb names TRBD2, which stays unverified in the absence of DNA. Germline-derived CDR1 and CDR2 are LGHDT and YNNKEL (reference sequence). CDR3 length: 16 amino acids. CDR3 loop: CASSHRLAGVEGEQFF.

This chain links TRBV11-2 with TRBJ2-4; as DNA is missing, the TRBD1 call by TCRdb cannot be tested. The CDR3 is 13 amino acids. Per the germline V gene, CDR1 is SGHAT and CDR2 is FQNNGV. Here the CDR3 reads CASSLDVAGAGYF.

The chain joins TRBV10-2 to TRBJ2-1. This CDR3 is built from 11 residues. CDR1 is WSHSY, CDR2 SAAADI, per germline. The CDR3 protein is CASREVAEQFF.

V gene TRBV6-6 combines with J gene TRBJ2-5; checking the TCRdb D call of TRBD1 is not possible without DNA. Per germline, CDR1 MNHNY and CDR2 SVGAGI (reference sequence). The CDR3 sequence is 16 residues long. The CDR3 is CASSYHAGAKQETQYF.

The chain carries TRBV12-3 or TRBV12-4 and TRBJ2-3; TCRdb's D gene call, TRBD1, goes unchecked for lack of DNA. The CDR3 contains 12 residues. This chain's CDR3 is CASRRQTDTQYF.

The rearrangement links TRBV11-2 to TRBJ1-4. CDR3 length: 15 amino acids. Germline-derived CDR1 and CDR2 are SGHAT and FQNNGV. CDR3: CASSLNSATNEKLFF.

The chain combines TRBV20-1 with TRBJ1-3. There are 15 residues in the CDR3. The germline V gene encodes CDR1 DFQATT and CDR2 SNEGSKA (reference sequence). CDR3 sequence reads: CSARSWSLSGNTIYF.

The CDR3 loop reads CASCPRPRQGQQETQYF. The chain couples TRBV5-1 to TRBJ2-5; with no DNA, the TCRdb D assignment of TRBD1 cannot be verified. Germline assignment: CDR1 SGHRS and CDR2 YFSETQ. The CDR3 is 17 residues long.

This rearrangement joins TRBV20-1 to TRBJ1-1. This CDR3 contains 13 residues. CDR1 and CDR2 (germline): DFQATT, SNEGSKA (reference sequence). CDR3 region: CSAHTALNTEAFF.

V usage is TRBV20-1 and J usage is TRBJ1-3. CDR3 length: 12 residues. Germline V CDR1 and CDR2: DFQATT, SNEGSKA (reference sequence). The CDR3: CSSTTNGNTIYF.